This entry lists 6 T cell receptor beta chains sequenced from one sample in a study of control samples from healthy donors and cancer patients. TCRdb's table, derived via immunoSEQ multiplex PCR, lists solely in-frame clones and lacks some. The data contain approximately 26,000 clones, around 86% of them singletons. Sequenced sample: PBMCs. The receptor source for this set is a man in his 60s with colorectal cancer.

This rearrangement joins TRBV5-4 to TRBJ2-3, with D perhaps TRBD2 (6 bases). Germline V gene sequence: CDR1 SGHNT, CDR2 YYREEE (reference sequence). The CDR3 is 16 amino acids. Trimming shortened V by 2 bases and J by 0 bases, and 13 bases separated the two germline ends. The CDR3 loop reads CASSFPGRGSTDTQYF. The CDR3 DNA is TGTGCCAGCAGCTTCCCGGGACGGGGGAGCACAGATACGCAGTATTTT.

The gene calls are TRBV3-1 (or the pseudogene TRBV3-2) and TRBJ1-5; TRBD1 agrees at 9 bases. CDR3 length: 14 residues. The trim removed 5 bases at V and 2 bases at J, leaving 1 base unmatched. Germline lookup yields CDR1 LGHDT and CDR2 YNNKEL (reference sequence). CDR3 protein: CASSRTGGNQPQHF. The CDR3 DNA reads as TGTGCCAGCAGCAGGACAGGGGGCAATCAGCCCCAGCATTTT.

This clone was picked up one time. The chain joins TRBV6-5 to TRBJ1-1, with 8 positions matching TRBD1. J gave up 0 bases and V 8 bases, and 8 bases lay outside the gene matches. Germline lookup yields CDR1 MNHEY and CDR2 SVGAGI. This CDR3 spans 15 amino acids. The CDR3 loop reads CASRLPGGLNTEAFF. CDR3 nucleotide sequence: TGTGCCAGCCGTCTCCCAGGGGGCTTGAACACTGAAGCTTTCTTT.

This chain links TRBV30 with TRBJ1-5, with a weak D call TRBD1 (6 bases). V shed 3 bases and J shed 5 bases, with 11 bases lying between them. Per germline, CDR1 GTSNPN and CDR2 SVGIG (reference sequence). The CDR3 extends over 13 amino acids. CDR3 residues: CAWSWGLDQPQHF. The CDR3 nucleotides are TGTGCCTGGAGCTGGGGGCTAGATCAGCCCCAGCATTTT.

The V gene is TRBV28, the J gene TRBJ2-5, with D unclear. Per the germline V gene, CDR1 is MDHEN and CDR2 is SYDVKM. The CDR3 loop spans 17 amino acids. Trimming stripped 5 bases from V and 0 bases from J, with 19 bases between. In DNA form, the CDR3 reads TGTGCCAGCAGTGAACTATCAGCAGCCCCCAACCAAGAGACCCAGTACTTC. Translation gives CASSELSAAPNQETQYF.

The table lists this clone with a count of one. The CDR3 here is CASSPEGLPSSYNEQFF. In nucleotides, the CDR3 is TGTGCCAGCAGTCCGGAAGGGCTCCCCAGCTCCTACAATGAGCAGTTCTTC. The J gene is TRBJ2-1, the V gene TRBV27; D unclear. V was shortened by 5 bases and J by 0 bases, with 17 bases between the two germline ends. Germline V gene data show CDR1 as MNHEY and CDR2 as SMNVEV (reference sequence). The CDR3 sequence is 17 residues long.